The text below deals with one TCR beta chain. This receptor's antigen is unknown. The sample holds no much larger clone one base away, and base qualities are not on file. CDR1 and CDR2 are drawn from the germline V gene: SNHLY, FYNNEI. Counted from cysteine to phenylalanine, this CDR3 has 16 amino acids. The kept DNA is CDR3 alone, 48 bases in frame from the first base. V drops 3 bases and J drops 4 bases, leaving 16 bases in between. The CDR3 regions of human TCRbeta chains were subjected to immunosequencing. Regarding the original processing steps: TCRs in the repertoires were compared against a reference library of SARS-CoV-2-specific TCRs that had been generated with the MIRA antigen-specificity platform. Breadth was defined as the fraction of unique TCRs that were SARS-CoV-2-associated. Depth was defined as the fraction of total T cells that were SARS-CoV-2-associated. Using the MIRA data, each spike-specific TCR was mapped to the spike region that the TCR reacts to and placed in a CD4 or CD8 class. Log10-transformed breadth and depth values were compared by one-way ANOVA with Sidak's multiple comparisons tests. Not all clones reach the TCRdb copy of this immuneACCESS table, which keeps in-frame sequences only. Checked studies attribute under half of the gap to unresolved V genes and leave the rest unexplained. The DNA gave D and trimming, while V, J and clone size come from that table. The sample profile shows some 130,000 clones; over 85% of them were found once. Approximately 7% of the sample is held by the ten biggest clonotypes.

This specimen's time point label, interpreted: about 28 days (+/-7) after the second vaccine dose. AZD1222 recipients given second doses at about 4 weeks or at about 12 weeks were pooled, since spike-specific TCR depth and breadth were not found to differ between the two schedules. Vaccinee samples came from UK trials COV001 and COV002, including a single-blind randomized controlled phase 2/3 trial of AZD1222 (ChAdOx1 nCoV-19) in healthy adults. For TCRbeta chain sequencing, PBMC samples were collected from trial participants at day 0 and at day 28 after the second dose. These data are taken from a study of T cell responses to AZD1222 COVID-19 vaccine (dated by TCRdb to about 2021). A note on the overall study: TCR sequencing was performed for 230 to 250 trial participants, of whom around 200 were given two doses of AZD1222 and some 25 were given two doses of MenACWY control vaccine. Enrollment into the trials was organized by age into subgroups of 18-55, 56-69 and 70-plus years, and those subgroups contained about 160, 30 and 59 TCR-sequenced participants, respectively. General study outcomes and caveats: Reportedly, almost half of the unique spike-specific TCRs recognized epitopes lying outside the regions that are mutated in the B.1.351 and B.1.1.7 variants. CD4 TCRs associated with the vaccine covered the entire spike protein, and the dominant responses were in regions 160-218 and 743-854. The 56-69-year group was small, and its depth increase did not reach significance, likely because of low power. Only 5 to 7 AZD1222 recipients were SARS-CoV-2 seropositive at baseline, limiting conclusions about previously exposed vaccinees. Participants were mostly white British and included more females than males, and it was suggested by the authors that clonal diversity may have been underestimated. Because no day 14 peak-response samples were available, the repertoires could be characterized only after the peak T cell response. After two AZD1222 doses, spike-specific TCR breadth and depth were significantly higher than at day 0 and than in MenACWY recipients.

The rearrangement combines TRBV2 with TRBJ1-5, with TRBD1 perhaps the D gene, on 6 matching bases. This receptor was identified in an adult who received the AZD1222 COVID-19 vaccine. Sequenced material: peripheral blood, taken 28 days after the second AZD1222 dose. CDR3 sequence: CASSDQGPSRNQPQHF. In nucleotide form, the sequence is TGTGCCAGCAGTGACCAGGGGCCCAGCCGAAATCAGCCCCAGCATTTT. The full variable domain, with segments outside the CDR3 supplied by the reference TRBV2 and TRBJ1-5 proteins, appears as EPEVTQTPSHQVTQMGQEVILRCVPISNHLYFYWYRQILGQKVEFLVSFYNNEISEKSEIFDDQFSVERPDGSNFTLKIRSTKLEDSAMYFCASSDQGPSRNQPQHFGDGTRLSIL.